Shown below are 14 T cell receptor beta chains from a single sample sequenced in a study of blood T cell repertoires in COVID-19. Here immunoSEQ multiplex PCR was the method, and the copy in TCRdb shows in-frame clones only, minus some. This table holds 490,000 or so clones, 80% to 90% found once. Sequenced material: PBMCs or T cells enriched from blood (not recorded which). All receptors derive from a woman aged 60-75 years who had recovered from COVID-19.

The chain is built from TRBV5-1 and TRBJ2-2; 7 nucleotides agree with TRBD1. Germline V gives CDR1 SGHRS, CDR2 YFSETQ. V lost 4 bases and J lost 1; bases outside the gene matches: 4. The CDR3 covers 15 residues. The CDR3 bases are TGCGCCAGCAGCCTGGGACAGTGGAACACCGGGGAGCTGTTTTTT. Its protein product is CASSLGQWNTGELFF. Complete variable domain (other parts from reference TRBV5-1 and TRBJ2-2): KAGVTQTPRYLIKTRGQQVTLSCSPISGHRSVSWYQQTPGQGLQFLFEYFSETQRNKGNFPGRFSGRQFSNSRSEMNVSTLELGDSALYLCASSLGQWNTGELFFGEGSRLTVL.

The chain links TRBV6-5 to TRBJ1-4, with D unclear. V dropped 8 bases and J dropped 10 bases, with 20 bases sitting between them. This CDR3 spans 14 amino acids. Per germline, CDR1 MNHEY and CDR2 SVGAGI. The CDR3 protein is CASSGYEVKPKLFF. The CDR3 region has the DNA TGTGCCAGCTCCGGTTATGAGGTTAAGCCAAAACTGTTTTTT.

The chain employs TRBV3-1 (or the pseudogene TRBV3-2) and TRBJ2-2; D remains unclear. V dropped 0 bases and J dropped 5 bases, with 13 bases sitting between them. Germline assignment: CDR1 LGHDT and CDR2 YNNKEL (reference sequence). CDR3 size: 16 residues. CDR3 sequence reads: CASSQERLLRTGELFF. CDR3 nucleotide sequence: TGTGCCAGCAGCCAAGAGCGGTTACTGCGGACCGGGGAGCTGTTTTTT.

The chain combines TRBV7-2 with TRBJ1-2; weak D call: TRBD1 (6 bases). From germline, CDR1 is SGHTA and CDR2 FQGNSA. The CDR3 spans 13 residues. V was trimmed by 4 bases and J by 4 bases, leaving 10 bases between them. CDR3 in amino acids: CASSWKQGYGYTF. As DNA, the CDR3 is TGTGCCAGCAGCTGGAAACAGGGCTATGGCTACACCTTC.

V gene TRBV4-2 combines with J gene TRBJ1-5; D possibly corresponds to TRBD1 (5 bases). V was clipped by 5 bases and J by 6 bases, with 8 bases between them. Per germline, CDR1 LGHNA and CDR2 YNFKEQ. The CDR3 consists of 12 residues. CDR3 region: CASSRTGQPQHF. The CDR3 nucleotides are TGTGCCAGCAGCAGAACAGGTCAGCCCCAGCATTTT.

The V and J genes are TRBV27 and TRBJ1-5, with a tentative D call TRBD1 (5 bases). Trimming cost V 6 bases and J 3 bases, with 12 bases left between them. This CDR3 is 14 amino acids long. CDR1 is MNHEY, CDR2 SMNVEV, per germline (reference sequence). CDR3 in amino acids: CASRPQGLNQPQHF. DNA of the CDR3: TGTGCCAGCAGACCGCAGGGACTCAATCAGCCCCAGCATTTT.

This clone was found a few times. CDR3 region: CASSTRQGWSSGNTIYF. The CDR3 DNA follows: TGTGCCAGCAGCACGAGACAGGGTTGGAGCTCTGGAAACACCATATATTTT. This sequence joins TRBV28 and TRBJ1-3; TRBD1 agrees at 7 bases. This CDR3 comprises 17 residues. Trimming removed 6 bases from V and 0 bases from J; junction bases left unmatched: 11. Germline-derived CDR1 and CDR2 are MDHEN and SYDVKM.

CDR3 coding DNA: TGTGCCAGCAGTCCTTGGACAGGGGGGAATCAGCCCCAGCATTTT. It encodes CASSPWTGGNQPQHF. The chain has TRBV27 and TRBJ1-5; 10 bases are a match to TRBD1. CDR1 MNHEY and CDR2 SMNVEV come from the germline V gene (reference sequence). The length of the CDR3 is 15 residues. After removal of 5 bases from V and 4 bases from J, the junction contained 5 bases not matched to a gene.

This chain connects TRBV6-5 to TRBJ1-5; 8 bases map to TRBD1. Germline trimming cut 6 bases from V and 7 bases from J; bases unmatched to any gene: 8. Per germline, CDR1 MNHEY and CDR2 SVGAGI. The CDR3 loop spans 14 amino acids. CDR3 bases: TGTGCCAGCAGGGACAGGGTAGGGGGACAGCCCCAGCATTTT. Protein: CASRDRVGGQPQHF.

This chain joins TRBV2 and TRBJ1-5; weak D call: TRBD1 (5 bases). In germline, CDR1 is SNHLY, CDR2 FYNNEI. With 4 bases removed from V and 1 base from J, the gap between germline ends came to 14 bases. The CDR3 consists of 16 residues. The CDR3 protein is CASSVLRWTSNQPQHF. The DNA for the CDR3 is TGTGCCAGCAGTGTTCTCCGTTGGACAAGCAATCAGCCCCAGCATTTT.

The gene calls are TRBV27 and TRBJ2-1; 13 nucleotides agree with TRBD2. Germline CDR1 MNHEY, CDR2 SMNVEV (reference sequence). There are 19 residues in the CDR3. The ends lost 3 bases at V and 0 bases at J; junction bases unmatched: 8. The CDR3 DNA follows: TGTGCCAGCAGTTTTCAACTAGCGGGGGGGTCCCGCTCCTACAATGAGCAGTTCTTC. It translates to CASSFQLAGGSRSYNEQFF.

The CDR3 reads CATSRATGYEQYF. The CDR3 DNA reads as TGTGCCACCAGCAGAGCTACAGGTTACGAGCAGTACTTC. This rearrangement joins TRBV15 to TRBJ2-7; TRBD1 might be the D (5 bases). CDR1 and CDR2 from the germline V gene are LNHNV and YYDKDF (reference sequence). This CDR3 has 13 amino acids. Trimming removed 1 base from V and 4 bases from J, with 8 bases in between.

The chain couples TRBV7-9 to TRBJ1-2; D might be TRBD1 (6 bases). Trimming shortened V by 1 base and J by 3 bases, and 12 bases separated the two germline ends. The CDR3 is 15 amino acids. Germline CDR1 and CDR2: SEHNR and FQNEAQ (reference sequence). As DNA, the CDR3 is TGTGCCAGCAGCTTAGGAGGGGGAGACGACTATGGCTACACCTTC. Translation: CASSLGGGDDYGYTF.

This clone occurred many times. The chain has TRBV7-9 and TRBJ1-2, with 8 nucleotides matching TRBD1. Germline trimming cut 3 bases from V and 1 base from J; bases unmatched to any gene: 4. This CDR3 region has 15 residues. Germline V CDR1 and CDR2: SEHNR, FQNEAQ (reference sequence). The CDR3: CASSFKTGVNYGYTF. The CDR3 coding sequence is TGTGCCAGCAGCTTTAAGACAGGGGTTAACTATGGCTACACCTTC. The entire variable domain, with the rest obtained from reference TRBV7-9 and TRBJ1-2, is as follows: DTGVSQNPRHKITKRGQNVTFRCDPISEHNRLYWYRQTLGQGPEFLTYFQNEAQLEKSRLLSDRFSAERPKGSFSTLEIQRTEQGDSAMYLCASSFKTGVNYGYTFGSGTRLTVV.